This TCR beta chain came from a study of regulatory T cells in long-lasting Graves disease. Construction of TCR beta libraries relied on iRepertoire HTBI primers and on Arm-PCR targeting CDR3 regions. Original handling: Identification yielded around 58 TRBV and approximately 13 TRBJ segments across samples. MiXCR, applied by TCRdb to the multiplex PCR reads, yields one record per CDR3 protein. For this entry, the V and J calls and clone size follow TCRdb and not the study's own pipeline. Altogether some 250,000 distinct CDR3 sequences are present, roughly 21% being singletons, with the ten largest covering 14%. This clonotype was detected many times. CDR3 length equals 16 residues. The germline V gene encodes CDR1 DFQATT and CDR2 SNEGSKA (reference sequence). With V trimmed by 0 bases and J by 2 bases, 8 bases remained unmatched. Time point denoted: newly diagnosed GD, antithyroid drugs for less than 3 months. PBMC RNA was the source of the TCR library.

The source is a female donor with Graves disease. Specimen: peripheral blood mononuclear cells (PBMCs), collected at new diagnosis, from a patient treated with antithyroid drugs. V and J are TRBV20-1 and TRBJ2-7; 9 bases fit TRBD2. CDR3 in DNA: TGCAGTGCTAGAGACCTTTCGCGGGGGGGGACCTACGAGCAGTACTTC. Translation gives CSARDLSRGGTYEQYF.